The next 5 T cell receptor beta chains were all read from a single sample in a study of blood T cell repertoires in COVID-19. Libraries were prepared by immunoSEQ multiplex PCR; TCRdb keeps only in-frame clonotypes and omits some of them. The table lists approximately 94,000 clones, more than 70% of them singletons. Sequencing input: peripheral blood. The receptors originated from a woman aged 80 or older with active COVID-19.

Details on this clone: This sample includes further DNA sequences coding for the same CDR3. V gene TRBV28 combines with J gene TRBJ2-7, with TRBD2 matching over 10 bases. The CDR3 spans 14 residues. Germline CDR1 MDHEN, CDR2 SYDVKM. V shed 5 bases, J shed 10 bases, and the junction held 11 bases outside the gene matches. DNA for the CDR3: TGTGCCAGCAGTCCGCTAGCGGGAGCGTTGGAACAGTACTTC. Its translation: CASSPLAGALEQYF. The whole variable domain, remainder taken from reference TRBV28 and TRBJ2-7, is DVKVTQSSRYLVKRTGEKVFLECVQDMDHENMFWYRQDPGLGLRLIYFSYDVKMKEKGDIPEGYSVSREKKERFSLILESASTNQTSMYLCASSPLAGALEQYFGPGTRLTVT.

The chain couples TRBV7-3 to TRBJ2-1, with D perhaps TRBD2 (6 bases). The CDR3 has 16 residues. Germline V gives CDR1 SGHTA, CDR2 FQGTGA. V was trimmed by 2 bases and J by 2 bases, leaving 13 bases between them. This chain's CDR3 is CASSLLGGVTYNEQFF. The CDR3 region has the DNA TGTGCCAGCAGCTTATTGGGGGGAGTGACCTACAATGAGCAGTTCTTC.

This chain links TRBV7-9 with TRBJ2-2; no firm D call. Germline assignment: CDR1 SEHNR and CDR2 FQNEAQ (reference sequence). Deletions cut 10 bases from V and 0 bases from J, with 9 bases between. This CDR3 has 13 amino acids. CDR3 protein: CATRPANTGELFF. The CDR3 nucleotides read TGTGCCACCAGGCCGGCGAACACCGGGGAGCTGTTTTTT.

In its sample, this clone was seen once. This chain connects TRBV5-1 to TRBJ2-7, with TRBD2 matching over 8 bases. The CDR3 is 14 residues long. Unmatched junction bases numbered 9, after V lost 4 bases and J lost 6 bases. Germline CDR1 and CDR2: SGHRS and YFSETQ. This CDR3 reads CASSPPGTSAEQYF. The CDR3 region has the DNA TGCGCCAGCAGCCCCCCCGGGACTAGTGCCGAGCAGTACTTC.

The V and J genes are TRBV12-3 or TRBV12-4 and TRBJ2-2, with 7 bases matching TRBD1. V was clipped by 3 bases and J by 13 bases; unmatched bases: 8. This CDR3 region has 13 residues. The CDR3 DNA reads TGTGCCAGCAGTTTCGACAGGGCAAATCTGCTGTTTTTT. Protein sequence: CASSFDRANLLFF.